The T cell receptor beta chain described here comes from a study of T-cell memory formation after mild COVID-19. In TCRdb, the 5' RACE reads were re-called with MiXCR into one record per CDR3 protein. The table includes about 310,000 distinct CDR3 sequences, roughly a fifth detected once. Trimming shortened V by 5 bases and J by 3 bases, and 12 bases separated the two germline ends. Germline loops: CDR1 WNHNN, CDR2 SYGVQD (reference sequence). This CDR3 has 14 residues. The origin of this receptor is a young man who had mild COVID-19 (a few samples of this study predate the infection). Cell type and time point are not known. The sample was PBMCs or a T cell subset sorted from them (not recorded which). V is TRBV10-1 and J is TRBJ2-3; D is ambiguous. CDR3 loop: CASSRTQLTDTQYF. The CDR3 DNA reads TGCGCCAGCAGTCGGACGCAACTAACAGATACGCAGTATTTT.